The sequence of this T cell receptor beta chain was determined in a study of T cells in Graves' hyperthyroidism and ophthalmopathy (dated by TCRdb to the late 2010s). Turning to the overall study: Peripheral blood samples were taken at the time of initial diagnosis, prior to any treatment. To identify TCR V-J signatures that set the groups apart, the researchers used a discovery cohort of more than 95 patients, made up of fewer than 50 with Graves' ophthalmopathy and about 60 with stable Graves' hyperthyroidism. Prospective prediction of ophthalmopathy was tested in an independent validation cohort consisting of fewer than 20 hyperthyroidism patients and over 15 patients who later progressed to ophthalmopathy. The roughly 100 discovery patients were randomly divided into training and test sets at a 7:3 ratio. In addition, the study compared T-cell repertoires in thyroid tissue and in blood from five to seven Graves' hyperthyroidism patients. After blood sampling, hyperthyroidism patients were treated with methimazole at a starting dose of 30 mg daily, and ophthalmopathy patients were treated with high-dose intravenous methylprednisolone. TCR Vbeta CDR3 sequencing of fewer than 150 peripheral blood samples (around 45 ophthalmopathy, under 80 hyperthyroidism and some 17 progressor patients) is reported in the paper. Beyond this particular receptor, the publication reports: No statistical method was used to fix the sample size in advance, and group allocation was not hidden from the investigators. A model built on a 13 V-J signature distinguished ophthalmopathy from stable hyperthyroidism, reaching approximately 89% sensitivity and approximately 83% specificity in cross-validation and 80%/75% in testing. In validation, progression to ophthalmopathy was predicted by the model with 70.59% sensitivity and roughly 76% specificity, a median of 6.5 months before onset. Most expanded thyroid clonotypes (frequency above 0.001) were also detected in blood, suggesting blood repertoires may reflect thyroid immune responses.

About this clonotype: Its antigen is still unknown. The record has no base qualities; no much larger clone is one base away.

Graves' hyperthyroidism was defined as stable when no progression to ophthalmopathy occurred over 18 months of follow-up. The hyperthyroidism patients were between 18 and 65 years old and newly diagnosed, with a disease duration of less than 2 months. Exclusion was applied to patients with uncontrolled infections, other autoimmune diseases, pregnancy or lactation. Diagnoses were based on clinical symptoms, serum thyroxine and TRAb, thyroid ultrasound and orbital computed tomography. Ficoll-Paque density gradient centrifugation was used to isolate PBMCs from approximately 11 ml of fresh peripheral blood. Total RNA was extracted using Trizol reagent, and RNA quality was assessed on an Agilent 2100 Bioanalyzer. The germline V gene encodes CDR1 LNHDA and CDR2 SQIVND (reference sequence). V and J are trimmed by 10 bases and 4 bases, and the gene matches miss 5 bases of the junction. The CDR3 covers 12 residues, taking in both the cysteine and the phenylalanine. Solely the CDR3 DNA is kept, with 36 bases framed from the first base.

Amplification of TCR beta CDR3 regions was carried out from RNA transcripts. A first-round RT-PCR of the TCR CDR3 used the HTBI primer set with the Qiagen OneStep RT-PCR kit. A second multiplex PCR round built the libraries, followed by size selection and purification. Paired-end sequencing of the libraries was performed with 100 bp reads on an Illumina HiSeq2000. The authors' pipeline ran thus. Raw data were processed with SOAPnuke, discarding reads with adapters, uncalled bases, mean Phred below 15, or no exact constant-primer or identifier match. COPE v1.2.5 was used to merge high-quality paired reads, and clonotypes were defined as unique nucleotide sequences. MiTCR v1.1 was used to align clonotypes to the IMGT TRBV, TRBD and TRBJ reference segments. Only V-J combinations with frequency above 0.0001, covering 99% to 99.2% of repertoires, were analysed. A TCS score was defined as the ratio between F50 (clonal expansion) and ExV (chaos), using BLOSUM62-based TCRdist between CDR3 peptides within each V-J. Welch's t-statistics and random forest reduced 500 to 550 V-J features to 10 to 15, which were used in a naive Bayes classifier (R e1071). The public sequencing data were trimmed at Q25 with fastp and processed into clonotypes with MiXCR by TCRdb, which kept only in-frame beta chains. A single entry per CDR3 protein holds the most common genes and DNA from its merged rows. These V and J calls originate from TCRdb's pipeline instead of the authors' own analysis. This sample is represented by approximately 640,000 distinct CDR3 sequences; 15% to 20% of them were singletons. The ten largest clonotypes hold 3% to 4.5% of the sample.

The sequenced sample consisted of blood. The rearrangement joined TRBV19 to TRBJ2-3, with 7 bases matching TRBD1. This clonotype originated in a woman in her twenties or thirties with Graves' hyperthyroidism. The DNA reads as follows: TGTGCCACCCGACAGGGCCCAGATACGCAGTATTTT. This sequence encodes CATRQGPDTQYF.